These 17 T cell receptor beta chains came from one sample sequenced in a study of blood T cell repertoires in COVID-19 (dated by TCRdb to between 2020 and 2021). The library came from the immunoSEQ multiplex PCR assay. TCRdb took this table from immuneACCESS and kept in-frame rearrangements with V and J called. Such tables lack part of the clones; where checked against another copy, unresolved V genes explain under half of the gap, and the rest is unexplained. The sample table shows 200,000 or so clones, and around 80% are seen once. The ten largest make up 6.9% of the sample. Sequenced material: peripheral blood. The receptors were sampled from a human donor with acute or convalescent COVID-19. The donor label of this sample is uncertain.

In its sample, this clone was seen once. The V gene is TRBV5-1, the J gene TRBJ1-5, with a tentative D call TRBD1 (5 bases). CDR3 size: 13 residues. The V end was cut by 1 base, the J end by 5 bases, with 7 bases between. Germline CDR1 and CDR2: SGHRS and YFSETQ. In nucleotides, the CDR3 is TGCGCCAGCAGCTTGTCAGGGTATCAGCCCCAGCATTTT. Its translation: CASSLSGYQPQHF.

This clone was observed a few times. The chain links TRBV12-3 or TRBV12-4 to TRBJ2-1; the D is unclear. There are 13 residues in the CDR3. V was cut by 6 bases and J by 4 bases, with 10 bases left in between. CDR3 coding DNA: TGTGCCAGCAGCCGCGGCCAGTACAATGAGCAGTTCTTC. Residues: CASSRGQYNEQFF.

The chain recombines TRBV11-2 with TRBJ2-7, with 9 bases fitting TRBD2. Trimming removed 4 bases from V and 7 bases from J; junction bases left unmatched: 8. This CDR3 is 14 amino acids long. CDR1 and CDR2 (germline): SGHAT, FQNNGV. CDR3 sequence reads: CASSYLAGMREQYF. The CDR3 coding sequence is TGTGCCAGCAGCTATCTAGCGGGAATGCGAGAGCAGTACTTC.

V gene TRBV3-1 (or the pseudogene TRBV3-2) combines with J gene TRBJ2-1; 11 bases align to TRBD2. Trimming cost V 7 bases and J 8 bases; bases outside gene matches: 1. Germline V lookup: CDR1 LGHDT, CDR2 YNNKEL (reference sequence). The CDR3 is made up of 12 amino acids. The CDR3: CASIAGGHEQFF. CDR3 in DNA: TGTGCCAGCATAGCGGGAGGGCATGAGCAGTTCTTC.

This clone was detected only once. V is TRBV19 and J is TRBJ1-6, with D tentatively TRBD1 (5 bases). Germline V lookup: CDR1 LNHDA, CDR2 SQIVND (reference sequence). The CDR3 is made up of 14 amino acids. Trimming stripped 5 bases from V and 7 bases from J, with 12 bases between. The CDR3 DNA follows: TGTGCCAGTAGTGTACGGGGGGAAAATTCACCCCTCCACTTT. Its protein is CASSVRGENSPLHF. The full variable domain, in which reference TRBV19 and TRBJ1-6 provide the parts outside the CDR3, is DGGITQSPKYLFRKEGQNVTLSCEQNLNHDAMYWYRQDPGQGLRLIYYSQIVNDFQKGDIAEGYSVSREKKESFPLTVTSAQKNPTAFYLCASSVRGENSPLHFGNGTRLTVT.

The CDR3 loop reads CASSSRGLAGAEEQFF. DNA of the CDR3: TGTGCCAGCAGCTCTCGGGGACTAGCGGGAGCGGAGGAGCAGTTCTTC. V is TRBV7-2 and J is TRBJ2-1, with TRBD2 matching over 14 bases. Germline assignment: CDR1 SGHTA and CDR2 FQGNSA. The CDR3 spans 16 residues. J lost 10 bases, V lost 4 bases, and 9 bases had no gene match.

CDR3 DNA sequence: TGTGCCAGCGCGCACGAGCGGTTTAACAATTCACCCCTCCACTTT. The encoded protein is CASAHERFNNSPLHF. The chain employs TRBV27 and TRBJ1-6, with D unclear. The CDR3 consists of 15 residues. The V gene's germline CDR1 is MNHEY and CDR2 SMNVEV (reference sequence). The V gene lost 8 bases and the J gene lost 7 bases, with 18 bases spanning the gap.

V and J are TRBV4-1 and TRBJ1-2; no firm D call. This CDR3 has 15 amino acids. V shed 0 bases and J shed 4 bases, with 12 bases lying between them. The germline gives CDR1 MGHRA, CDR2 YSYEKL. For the CDR3, the DNA is TGCGCCAGCAGCCAAGACAACGGCAGCGGCTATGGCTACACCTTC. Translating gives CASSQDNGSGYGYTF.

The chain uses TRBV27 and TRBJ2-7; perhaps TRBD2 as D (6 bases). Trimming removed 8 bases at V and 2 bases at J, with 10 bases between. The germline V gene has CDR1 MNHEY and CDR2 SMNVEV (reference sequence). The CDR3 sequence is 12 residues long. The CDR3 sequence: CASGDFTYEQYF. In nucleotides, the CDR3 is TGTGCCAGCGGGGACTTCACCTACGAGCAGTACTTC.

The chain recombines TRBV24-1 with TRBJ2-1; 10 bases agree with TRBD1. The germline V gene encodes CDR1 KGHDR and CDR2 SFDVKD. J gave up 5 bases and V 3 bases, and 6 bases lay outside the gene matches. This CDR3 has 16 residues. CDR3 amino acids: CATSDPPGTGDNEQFF. In DNA, the CDR3 is TGTGCCACCAGTGATCCGCCTGGGACAGGGGACAATGAGCAGTTCTTC.

The rearrangement links TRBV6-5 to TRBJ2-1; 10 bases align to TRBD1. The CDR3 loop spans 15 amino acids. V lost 0 bases to trimming and J lost 7 bases; unmatched junction nucleotides: 3. In germline, CDR1 is MNHEY, CDR2 SVGAGI. CDR3 region: CASSYSGQGTNEQFF. DNA of the CDR3: TGTGCCAGCAGTTACTCGGGACAGGGGACGAATGAGCAGTTCTTC.

The chain uses TRBV30 and TRBJ2-1, with 10 bases lining up with TRBD1. Germline CDR1 reads GTSNPN; CDR2 reads SVGIG (reference sequence). Trimming at V came to 5 bases and at J to 11 bases, leaving 3 bases not matched to a gene. This CDR3 spans 11 amino acids. As DNA, the CDR3 is TGTGCCTGGCGACAGGGGGCGCAGCAGTTCTTC. Its protein is CAWRQGAQQFF.

J is TRBJ2-7 and V is TRBV18; tentatively, D is TRBD1 (6 bases). Trimming removed 6 bases from V and 5 bases from J, with 14 bases in between. Germline CDR1 KGHSH, CDR2 LQKENI. CDR3 length equals 13 residues. The CDR3 spells CASSSGVQDEQYF. The CDR3 DNA is TGTGCCAGCTCGTCAGGGGTACAGGACGAGCAGTACTTC.

The rearrangement uses TRBV24-1 and TRBJ2-3; 12 bases are a match to TRBD1. CDR3 length: 16 amino acids. The ends lost 2 bases at V and 4 bases at J; junction bases unmatched: 3. CDR1 and CDR2 from the germline V gene are KGHDR and SFDVKD. Written as DNA, the CDR3 is TGTGCCACCAGTGATTCCGGGACAGGGGGCCCAGATACGCAGTATTTT. This gives the protein CATSDSGTGGPDTQYF.

V is TRBV5-1 and J is TRBJ1-3; D is unresolved. The V gene's germline CDR1 is SGHRS and CDR2 YFSETQ. Trimming stripped 3 bases from V and 0 bases from J, with 13 bases between. The CDR3 sequence is 16 residues long. Here the CDR3 DNA reads TGCGCCAGCAGCTCCGATCCGTCGAGCTCTGGAAACACCATATATTTT. Translated: CASSSDPSSSGNTIYF.

This clone was counted ten times or more. V is TRBV5-4 and J is TRBJ2-7; D perhaps matches TRBD2 (5 bases). CDR1 and CDR2 (germline): SGHNT, YYREEE (reference sequence). The CDR3 covers 13 residues. Trimming removed 1 base at V and 0 bases at J, with 5 bases between. CDR3 sequence (DNA): TGTGCCAGCAGCTTGACTAGCTCCTACGAGCAGTACTTC. It encodes CASSLTSSYEQYF.

The J gene is TRBJ1-5, the V gene TRBV7-2, with 7 bases that match TRBD1. J lost 6 bases, V lost 3 bases, and 8 bases had no gene match. Germline assignment: CDR1 SGHTA and CDR2 FQGNSA. CDR3 size: 15 residues. The CDR3 DNA is TGTGCCAGCAGCTTTTATACAGGGGCGGCTCAGCCCCAGCATTTT. Translation gives CASSFYTGAAQPQHF.